The 10 T cell receptor beta chains given below trace back to one sample, sequenced in a study of CD8 T cells in Susac syndrome. A quantity of about 0.45 to 1 ug RNA underwent reverse transcription using random hexamers. MiXCR, run by TCRdb on the immunoSEQ multiplex PCR reads, gives a single entry per CDR3 protein. The repertoire consists of some 190,000 distinct CDR3 sequences, with around 95% occurring once and the leading ten covering under 0.095%. The material sequenced was CD4+ T cells from PBMCs. These receptors were obtained from a human donor with multiple sclerosis.

The chain is built from TRBV30 and TRBJ2-7, with a possible D match to TRBD1 (5 bases). Deletions cut 0 bases from V and 6 bases from J, with 15 bases between. Germline assignment: CDR1 GTSNPN and CDR2 SVGIG (reference sequence). CDR3 length: 14 amino acids. The CDR3 bases are TGTGCCTGGAGTGTTGCACAGGCTCACCCCGAGCAGTACTTC. Amino acid sequence: CAWSVAQAHPEQYF.

The chain is built from TRBV9 and TRBJ2-3, with D possibly called TRBD1 or TRBD2 (5 bases each). CDR1 and CDR2 (germline): SGDLS, YYNGEE. This CDR3 has 14 residues. Trimming left V 5 bases short and J 6 bases short, with 16 bases between. The CDR3 loop is CASSWDERSDTQYF. DNA of the CDR3: TGTGCCAGCAGTTGGGACGAGAGGTCGGATACGCAGTATTTT.

The rearrangement uses TRBV28 and TRBJ2-7; unclear D gene. The CDR3 consists of 17 residues. Trimming removed 4 bases from V and 2 bases from J, with 21 bases in between. CDR1 is MDHEN and CDR2 is SYDVKM in the germline V gene. The DNA of the CDR3 is TGTGCCAGCAGTTCAACCACCAGTATACTACGCGCCTACGAGCAGTACTTC. Its protein is CASSSTTSILRAYEQYF.

This clonotype is a singleton in its sample. This chain joins TRBV5-1 and TRBJ2-5, with D possibly being TRBD1 (6 bases). Germline V CDR1 and CDR2: SGHRS, YFSETQ. The V end was cut by 7 bases, the J end by 5 bases, with 15 bases between. The CDR3 is 13 amino acids. CDR3 in DNA: TGCGCCAGCCTCCAACAGGGCGGGGAGACCCAGTACTTC. Residues: CASLQQGGETQYF.

The V gene is TRBV12-3 or TRBV12-4, the J gene TRBJ2-5, with D perhaps given as TRBD1 or TRBD2 (5 bases each). The V gene lost 5 bases and the J gene lost 5 bases, with 15 bases spanning the gap. There are 14 residues in the CDR3. The CDR3 DNA follows: TGTGCCAGCAGTCGGCCGGGGCTGGGGGAGACCCAGTACTTC. Protein sequence: CASSRPGLGETQYF.

This chain connects TRBV4-2 to TRBJ1-2; D is uncertain. Trimming stripped 0 bases from V and 8 bases from J, with 19 bases between. Germline V lookup: CDR1 LGHNA, CDR2 YNFKEQ. The length of the CDR3 is 16 residues. CDR3 nucleotide sequence: TGTGCCAGCAGCCAAGAATCCATGCAGGCGGGCTTGGGCTACACCTTC. Its protein is CASSQESMQAGLGYTF.

This clonotype showed up just once. The chain recombines TRBV5-1 with TRBJ2-3, with D maybe TRBD1 (5 bases). V was clipped by 4 bases and J by 2 bases, with 11 bases between them. Germline lookup yields CDR1 SGHRS and CDR2 YFSETQ. This CDR3 spans 14 amino acids. CDR3: CASSPDTHTDTQYF. In nucleotides, the CDR3 is TGCGCCAGCAGCCCGGACACACACACAGATACGCAGTATTTT.

This chain joins TRBV30 and TRBJ1-1; 7 positions agree with TRBD1. Germline assignment: CDR1 GTSNPN and CDR2 SVGIG (reference sequence). CDR3 length: 15 residues. The V and J ends lost 0 bases and 1 base, in that order; junction bases with no gene match: 5. In DNA form, the CDR3 reads TGTGCCTGGAGTGTCCCGACAGGGCGGAACACTGAAGCTTTCTTT. Translating it yields CAWSVPTGRNTEAFF.

The chain links TRBV14 to TRBJ2-7; possible D gene TRBD1, 6 bases. The V and J ends lost 2 bases and 5 bases respectively, with 13 bases between them. This CDR3 contains 14 residues. Germline CDR1 and CDR2: SGHDN and FVKESK. The CDR3 DNA reads as TGTGCCAGCAGCCAAAGACAGGTGGTAGACGAGCAGTACTTC. This gives the protein CASSQRQVVDEQYF. Based on the CDR3 plus reference TRBV14 and TRBJ2-7, the full variable domain is EAGVTQFPSHSVIEKGQTVTLRCDPISGHDNLYWYRRVMGKEIKFLLHFVKESKQDESGMPNNRFLAERTGGTYSTLKVQPAELEDSGVYFCASSQRQVVDEQYFGPGTRLTVT.

The rearrangement joins TRBV6-6 to TRBJ2-1; D perhaps matches TRBD2 (7 bases). The germline V gene has CDR1 MNHNY and CDR2 SVGAGI (reference sequence). V shed 2 bases and J shed 7 bases, with 18 bases lying between them. CDR3 length: 16 amino acids. The CDR3: CASSYGGAGRRNEQFF. The DNA of the CDR3 is TGTGCCAGCAGTTACGGGGGGGCTGGACGTAGGAATGAGCAGTTCTTC.